This record concerns one T cell receptor beta chain sequence. The antigen is unknown. The data derive from a study of OX40 agonist ivuxolimab in advanced cancers. Study background: The patients received agonistic anti-OX40 (CD134) antibody ivuxolimab. Two patients with cutaneous melanoma and one with hepatocellular carcinoma, three in total, showed partial responses. Study-wide points: Individuals who were partial responders at 0.1-3.0 mg/kg had clonal expansion that ranked among the lowest.

This table comes from immunoSEQ multiplex PCR, and its TCRdb copy is limited to in-frame clones, with some not included. The sample holds around 25,000 clones, approximately 80% seen once. The V gene end was trimmed by 4 bases and the J gene end by 5 bases; junction bases not matched to a gene: 8. In germline, CDR1 is MNHNS, CDR2 SASEGT. This CDR3 comprises 15 residues. This TCR was sampled from an adult with an advanced solid tumor such as melanoma, head and neck, liver or kidney cancer. The chain is built from TRBV6-1 and TRBJ1-3, with 7 bases that match TRBD1. The specimen comprised CD4+ or CD8+ T cells sorted from blood, sampled in a trial of the OX40 agonist ivuxolimab. The CDR3 region is CASSGRDRRRNTIYF. The CDR3 bases are TGTGCCAGCAGTGGCCGGGACAGAAGAAGAAACACCATATATTTT.